Listed below are T cell receptor beta chains from one sample, sequenced in a study of blood T cell repertoires in COVID-19. Repertoires were generated with immunoSEQ multiplex PCR, while TCRdb's copy carries only in-frame clones and drops some. The sample comprises fewer than 400,000 clones, roughly 90% of which are singletons, and about 2% rests with the top ten. Sequenced input: peripheral blood. The receptors come from a woman aged 25-40 years with COVID-19, enrolled during active disease. The CDR3 runs from the conserved cysteine through the conserved F or W. D genes are given only for firm matches. Expanded clones get a size class; other rows say once, few or many, or leave the size out.

TRBV19,TRBD1,TRBJ1-5,-,TGTGCCAGTAGTAAAGGGACAGGGGAACAGCCCCAGCATTTT,CASSKGTGEQPQHF
TRBV29-1,-,TRBJ1-1,-,TGCAGCGTCGCGCAGGGGAGAGCCGCTGAAGCTTTCTTT,CSVAQGRAAEAFF
TRBV5-1,-,TRBJ1-1,-,TGCGCCAGCAGCGTAGGGGATAACAGCGATATGAACACTGAAGCTTTCTTT,CASSVGDNSDMNTEAFF
TRBV7-2,-,TRBJ1-2,-,TGTGCCAGCAGCTTGCGCAGGGGTGACTATGGCTACACCTTC,CASSLRRGDYGYTF
TRBV11-2,TRBD2,TRBJ2-1,-,TGTGCCAGCAGCTTGGGACTAGTCTTGACCCAGCAGTTCTTC,CASSLGLVLTQQFF
TRBV7-2,TRBD1,TRBJ2-3,-,TGTGCCAGCAGCGAACAGACAGGGGCGGCAGATACGCAGTATTTT,CASSEQTGAADTQYF
TRBV6-4,-,TRBJ1-1,-,TGTGCCAGCAGAAGACAGCAGAACACTGAAGCTTTCTTT,CASRRQQNTEAFF
TRBV11-2,-,TRBJ1-1,few,TGTGCCAGCAGCTTAGGGCCATTGAACACTGAAGCTTTCTTT,CASSLGPLNTEAFF
TRBV18,-,TRBJ1-2,-,TGTGCCAGCGAAAGGGCTGGGATTCGGGAGGCTGGCTACACCTTC,CASERAGIREAGYTF
TRBV18,TRBD1,TRBJ2-2,-,TGTGCCAGCTCGCTCCGACAGGGGAGGAACACCGGGGAGCTGTTTTTT,CASSLRQGRNTGELFF
TRBV7-2,-,TRBJ1-5,once,TGTGCCAGCAGCTTCCCGGGACTAAATCAGCCCCAGCATTTT,CASSFPGLNQPQHF